This T cell receptor (beta chain) was captured by sequencing in a study of identical twins. From the 5' RACE reads, TCRdb called clonotypes with MiXCR, one entry per CDR3 protein. The table includes roughly 720,000 distinct CDR3 sequences, 15% to 20% detected once. This CDR3 has 14 amino acids. The junction had 10 bases not matched to a gene; V was cut back by 5 bases and J by 9 bases. The germline gives CDR1 SGHAT, CDR2 FQNNGV. This sample also belongs to another study, concerning T cells expressing NK-cell markers.

V gene TRBV11-2 combines with J gene TRBJ2-1, with 7 nucleotides matching TRBD2. Source material: PBMCs. The TCR sequence derives from a woman aged 18-30 years in good health. The CDR3 loop is CASSIRTSEVEQFF. DNA of the CDR3: TGTGCCAGCAGCATAAGGACTAGTGAGGTTGAGCAGTTCTTC.